The 21 T cell receptor beta chains reported below all come from one sample, sequenced in a study of CD8 T cells in Susac syndrome (dated by TCRdb to the late 2010s). Receptor libraries were prepared by the immunoSEQ multiplex PCR assay. RNA was extracted using the RNeasy kit, and roughly 0.45 to 1 ug of the RNA was reverse transcribed with random hexamers. TCRdb reanalyzed the raw reads on its own, using fastp at Q25 for trimming and MiXCR for clone calling, and kept in-frame beta chains. Identical CDR3 protein sequences are pooled into one entry, listed with their most common genes and DNA. In all, the sample holds about 70,000 distinct CDR3 sequences, and over 90% of those were seen once. The top ten constitute 0.09% to 0.13% of the sample. Sequencing was carried out using CD4+ T cells from PBMCs. The receptors were sampled from a human donor with multiple sclerosis.

The V call is TRBV5-4, the J call TRBJ1-2; D remains ambiguous. Trimming removed 6 bases at V and 5 bases at J, with 8 bases between. The CDR3 has 11 residues. CDR1 and CDR2 from the germline V gene are SGHNT and YYREEE (reference sequence). The CDR3 nucleotides are TGTGCCAGCATCGGCCCTTATGGCTACACCTTC. This gives the protein CASIGPYGYTF.

The chain links TRBV3-1 to TRBJ1-4, with a possible D match to TRBD1 (5 bases). V was pared by 1 base and J by 0 bases, with 12 bases between. Germline assignment: CDR1 LGHDT and CDR2 YNNKEL (reference sequence). The CDR3 runs to 17 residues. This CDR3 reads CASSQGRGRTTNEKLFF. CDR3 coding DNA: TGTGCCAGCAGCCAAGGAAGGGGTCGGACAACTAATGAAAAACTGTTTTTT. The entire variable domain, with the rest obtained from reference TRBV3-1 and TRBJ1-4, is as follows: DTAVSQTPKYLVTQMGNDKSIKCEQNLGHDTMYWYKQDSKKFLKIMFSYNNKELIINETVPNRFSPKSPDKAHLNLHINSLELGDSAVYFCASSQGRGRTTNEKLFFGSGTQLSVL.

The genes are TRBV25-1 and TRBJ2-2, with 8 bases lining up with TRBD2. The CDR3 is 17 amino acids. The germline gives CDR1 MGHDK, CDR2 SYGVNS. V lost 4 bases and J lost 5; bases outside the gene matches: 12. DNA for the CDR3: TGTGCCAGCAGTGGGGCGGCGGGGGGACCACCTACCGGGGAGCTGTTTTTT. Its protein is CASSGAAGGPPTGELFF.

The chain employs TRBV20-1 and TRBJ2-3; perhaps D is TRBD1 or TRBD2 (6 bases each). There are 13 residues in the CDR3. Trimming took off 6 bases at V and 7 bases at J, with 17 bases between the two ends. Germline V gives CDR1 DFQATT, CDR2 SNEGSKA (reference sequence). As DNA, the CDR3 is TGCAGTGCCTTCGACCGGGGGCTACATACGCAGTATTTT. It encodes CSAFDRGLHTQYF.

This chain joins TRBV7-3 and TRBJ1-1; D gene uncertain. The CDR3 extends over 15 amino acids. Looked up from germline, CDR1 is SGHTA and CDR2 is FQGTGA. V was shortened by 3 bases and J by 2 bases, with 13 bases between the two germline ends. CDR3 coding DNA: TGTGCCAGCAGCTTCGGCGATAGGCTTAACACTGAAGCTTTCTTT. Amino acid sequence: CASSFGDRLNTEAFF.

The chain links TRBV18 to TRBJ1-2; 8 bases are a match to TRBD1. CDR3 size: 13 residues. Germline values: CDR1 KGHSH, CDR2 LQKENI. V lost 3 bases and J lost 4; bases outside the gene matches: 1. The CDR3 is CASSPDRAYGYTF. The CDR3 DNA reads as TGTGCCAGCTCACCGGACAGGGCCTATGGCTACACCTTC.

CDR3 protein: CASSAGLNEKLFF. The CDR3 nucleotides are TGCGCCAGCAGCGCGGGCCTTAATGAAAAACTGTTTTTT. This rearrangement joins TRBV5-1 to TRBJ1-4; no clear D gene. The CDR3 is 13 residues long. Per the germline V gene, CDR1 is SGHRS and CDR2 is YFSETQ. V gave up 4 bases and J gave up 4 bases, with 8 bases separating them. The variable domain in full, with the rest retrieved from reference TRBV5-1 and TRBJ1-4, is KAGVTQTPRYLIKTRGQQVTLSCSPISGHRSVSWYQQTPGQGLQFLFEYFSETQRNKGNFPGRFSGRQFSNSRSEMNVSTLELGDSALYLCASSAGLNEKLFFGSGTQLSVL.

The chain couples TRBV29-1 to TRBJ1-1, with 7 bases matching TRBD1. Trimming removed 3 bases from V and 3 bases from J; junction bases left unmatched: 16. CDR1 is SQVTM and CDR2 is ANQGSEA in the germline V gene. This CDR3 spans 17 amino acids. CDR3 residues: CSVERSLTGDPHTEAFF. The CDR3 coding sequence is TGCAGCGTTGAGAGGTCCCTTACAGGGGACCCCCACACTGAAGCTTTCTTT.

This chain links TRBV13 with TRBJ1-1; the D gene is possibly TRBD1 (5 bases). Between the trimmed V and J ends, which lost 8 bases and 3 bases, there was a span of 13 bases. CDR3 size: 13 residues. Germline loops: CDR1 PRHDT, CDR2 FYEKMQ (reference sequence). The DNA of the CDR3 is TGTGCCAGCTCCAGGGTGAGATACACTGAAGCTTTCTTT. Encoded protein: CASSRVRYTEAFF.

This rearrangement joins TRBV3-1 to TRBJ2-1, with 9 bases lining up with TRBD2. The CDR3 is 14 residues long. With V trimmed by 5 bases and J by 4 bases, 3 bases remained unmatched. Germline CDR1 reads LGHDT; CDR2 reads YNNKEL (reference sequence). This chain's CDR3 is CASSTSGGYNEQFF. CDR3 nucleotides: TGTGCCAGCAGCACCAGCGGGGGGTACAATGAGCAGTTCTTC.

This clonotype was seen only a few times. This chain connects TRBV12-3 or TRBV12-4 to TRBJ2-2, with a tentative D call TRBD2 (6 bases). V lost 5 bases to trimming and J lost 4 bases, with 11 bases between them. The CDR3 runs 14 residues. In nucleotides, the CDR3 is TGTGCCAGCAGTCCCGGGGGTAGCACCGGGGAGCTGTTTTTT. It yields the protein CASSPGGSTGELFF.

V and J are TRBV3-1 and TRBJ1-2; D uncertain. The CDR3 loop spans 18 amino acids. Germline lookup yields CDR1 LGHDT and CDR2 YNNKEL (reference sequence). V lost 0 bases and J lost 4, with 21 bases in between. The CDR3 spells CASSQDSGVADLGYGYTF. CDR3 DNA: TGTGCCAGCAGCCAAGATAGTGGGGTGGCAGACCTCGGCTATGGCTACACCTTC.

The chain employs TRBV5-1 and TRBJ1-3, with D possibly being TRBD1 (6 bases). This CDR3 is built from 14 residues. CDR1 is SGHRS, CDR2 YFSETQ, per germline. V lost 7 bases and J 0 bases, leaving 11 bases between the germline ends. The CDR3 is CASRDMSSGNTIYF. The CDR3 bases are TGCGCCAGCCGGGACATGTCCTCTGGAAACACCATATATTTT. The full variable domain, with the rest looked up from reference TRBV5-1 and TRBJ1-3, is KAGVTQTPRYLIKTRGQQVTLSCSPISGHRSVSWYQQTPGQGLQFLFEYFSETQRNKGNFPGRFSGRQFSNSRSEMNVSTLELGDSALYLCASRDMSSGNTIYFGEGSWLTVV.

The V gene is TRBV5-1, the J gene TRBJ2-2, with D uncertain. The germline V and J ends were trimmed by 0 bases and 6 bases, with 6 bases remaining between them. CDR1 and CDR2 (germline): SGHRS, YFSETQ. The CDR3 is 13 residues long. DNA for the CDR3: TGCGCCAGCAGCTTGGCCCGAGCCGGGGAGCTGTTTTTT. This encodes CASSLARAGELFF. Together with reference TRBV5-1 and TRBJ2-2, the CDR3 gives the full variable domain: KAGVTQTPRYLIKTRGQQVTLSCSPISGHRSVSWYQQTPGQGLQFLFEYFSETQRNKGNFPGRFSGRQFSNSRSEMNVSTLELGDSALYLCASSLARAGELFFGEGSRLTVL.

The chain combines TRBV6-6 with TRBJ2-5; TRBD1 aligns across 7 bases. The V and J ends lost 6 bases and 2 bases, in that order; junction bases with no gene match: 6. CDR3 length: 14 residues. Germline V gene lookup returns CDR1 MNHNY and CDR2 SVGAGI (reference sequence). CDR3 sequence reads: CASSEPGQQETQYF. For the CDR3, the DNA is TGTGCCAGCAGCGAACCGGGACAGCAAGAGACCCAGTACTTC.

The J gene is TRBJ1-1, the V gene TRBV29-1; TRBD1 is a possible D gene (6 bases). Trimming pared 6 bases from V and 2 bases from J, leaving 13 bases between. The germline V gene encodes CDR1 SQVTM and CDR2 ANQGSEA. The CDR3 is 13 residues long. CDR3 nucleotides: TGCAGCGTCTCCAGGGGCGGAAACACTGAAGCTTTCTTT. Translated: CSVSRGGNTEAFF.

The chain carries TRBV3-1 and TRBJ1-5; the D is unclear. CDR1 is LGHDT, CDR2 YNNKEL, per germline (reference sequence). The CDR3 loop spans 13 amino acids. V dropped 0 bases and J dropped 9 bases, with 9 bases sitting between them. CDR3: CASSQEGRLPQHF. CDR3 nucleotide sequence: TGTGCCAGCAGCCAAGAAGGTCGCCTGCCCCAGCATTTT.

This rearrangement joins TRBV7-9 to TRBJ2-5; maybe TRBD2 (5 bases). The CDR3 spans 14 residues. The germline V gene has CDR1 SEHNR and CDR2 FQNEAQ (reference sequence). V was shortened by 5 bases and J by 4 bases, with 14 bases between the two germline ends. The CDR3 sequence is CASSPFGSGETQYF. In DNA form, the CDR3 reads TGTGCCAGCAGCCCCTTCGGCAGCGGAGAGACCCAGTACTTC.

The V call is TRBV24-1, the J call TRBJ2-3, with no clear D. Germline lookup yields CDR1 KGHDR and CDR2 SFDVKD. Trimming shortened V by 6 bases and J by 4 bases, and 13 bases separated the two germline ends. CDR3 size: 14 residues. CDR3 in amino acids: CATSTPDGSDTQYF. CDR3 sequence (DNA): TGTGCCACCAGTACCCCGGACGGTTCAGATACGCAGTATTTT.

The chain joins TRBV6-2 or TRBV6-3 to TRBJ2-5, with D possibly TRBD2 on 5 matching bases. From germline, CDR1 is MNHEY and CDR2 SVGEGT. The CDR3 runs 13 residues. V was cut by 6 bases and J by 6 bases, with 14 bases left in between. As DNA, the CDR3 is TGTGCCAGCAGGGAGACGACTAAACAGACCCAGTACTTC. Translating gives CASRETTKQTQYF.

The rearrangement links TRBV6-5 to TRBJ1-1, with D maybe TRBD1 (6 bases). Between the trimmed V and J ends, which lost 5 bases and 5 bases, there was a span of 12 bases. Germline CDR1 reads MNHEY; CDR2 reads SVGAGI. The CDR3 is made up of 13 amino acids. The CDR3 DNA reads as TGTGCCAGCAGTCCAGACAGGTTTACTGAAGCTTTCTTT. As protein: CASSPDRFTEAFF.